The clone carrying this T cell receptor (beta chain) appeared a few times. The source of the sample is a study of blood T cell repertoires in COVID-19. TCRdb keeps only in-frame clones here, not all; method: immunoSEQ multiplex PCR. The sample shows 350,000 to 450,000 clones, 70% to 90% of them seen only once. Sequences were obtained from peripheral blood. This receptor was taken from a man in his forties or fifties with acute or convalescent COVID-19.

This CDR3 reads CANPMDQGHTGELFF. The DNA for the CDR3 is TGTGCCAACCCAATGGACCAGGGGCACACCGGGGAGCTGTTTTTT. This chain links TRBV6-5 with TRBJ2-2, with a tentative D call TRBD1 (6 bases). Trimming cost V 10 bases and J 3 bases, with 18 bases left between them. The CDR3 totals 15 residues. Germline V gene sequence: CDR1 MNHEY, CDR2 SVGAGI.